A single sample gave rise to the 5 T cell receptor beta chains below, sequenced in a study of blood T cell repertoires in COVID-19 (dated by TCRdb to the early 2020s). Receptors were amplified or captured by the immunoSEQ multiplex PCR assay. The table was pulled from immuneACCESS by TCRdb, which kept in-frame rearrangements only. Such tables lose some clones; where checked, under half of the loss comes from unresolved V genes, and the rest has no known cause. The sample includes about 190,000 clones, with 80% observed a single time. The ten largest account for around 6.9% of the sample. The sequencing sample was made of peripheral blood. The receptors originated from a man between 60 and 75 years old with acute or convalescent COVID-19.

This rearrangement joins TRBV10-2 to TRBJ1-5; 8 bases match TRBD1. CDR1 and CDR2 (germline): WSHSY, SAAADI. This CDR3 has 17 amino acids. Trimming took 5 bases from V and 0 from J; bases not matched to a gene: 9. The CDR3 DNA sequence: TGCGCCAGCAGTCAGGGCAGGGGGCCCTATAGCAATCAGCCCCAGCATTTT. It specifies CASSQGRGPYSNQPQHF.

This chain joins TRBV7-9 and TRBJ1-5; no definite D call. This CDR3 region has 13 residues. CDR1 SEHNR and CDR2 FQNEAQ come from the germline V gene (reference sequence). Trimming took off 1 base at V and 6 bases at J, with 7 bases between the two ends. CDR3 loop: CASSLGNIQPQHF. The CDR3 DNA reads TGTGCCAGCAGCTTAGGTAATATTCAGCCCCAGCATTTT.

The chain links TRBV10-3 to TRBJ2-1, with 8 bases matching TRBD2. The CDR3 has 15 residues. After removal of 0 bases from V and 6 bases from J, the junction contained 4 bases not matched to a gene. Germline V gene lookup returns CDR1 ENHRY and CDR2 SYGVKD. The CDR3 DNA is TGTGCCATCAGTGAGTCGGCGGGGGGATTCAATGAGCAGTTCTTC. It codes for CAISESAGGFNEQFF.

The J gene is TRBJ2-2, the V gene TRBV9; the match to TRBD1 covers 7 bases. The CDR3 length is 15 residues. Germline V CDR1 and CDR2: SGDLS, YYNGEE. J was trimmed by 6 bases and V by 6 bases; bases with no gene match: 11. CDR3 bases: TGTGCCAGCAATTCCAAAACAGGGGAGTCCGGGGAGCTGTTTTTT. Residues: CASNSKTGESGELFF.

The CDR3 bases are TGCGCCAGCAGCCAACTCGGACGGGGAAACAATCAGCCCCAGCATTTT. Encoded protein: CASSQLGRGNNQPQHF. The rearrangement uses TRBV4-1 and TRBJ1-5; D is uncertain. V gave up 2 bases and J gave up 3 bases, with 14 bases separating them. This CDR3 has 16 amino acids. The germline V gene encodes CDR1 MGHRA and CDR2 YSYEKL.